This TCR beta chain is from a study of T cells in Graves' hyperthyroidism and ophthalmopathy. Patients with ophthalmopathy all had a Clinical Activity Score of at least 3, a NOSPECS grade of at least 4 and duration under 3 months. Criteria for exclusion of patients were uncontrolled infection, other autoimmune disease, pregnancy or lactation. This clonotype was recorded many times. TCR beta CDR3 sequences were amplified from RNA transcripts. Researchers ran a first-round RT-PCR on the TCR CDR3 using the HTBI primer set. MiXCR, applied by TCRdb to the multiplex PCR reads, yields one record per CDR3 protein. The repertoire includes fewer than 650,000 distinct CDR3 sequences, around 14% of them detected once, and over 6% sits in the top ten. Per the germline V gene, CDR1 is LGHNA and CDR2 is YSLEER. Trimming stripped 1 base from V and 8 bases from J, with 11 bases between. CDR3 length: 13 amino acids.

The sample comprised blood. This chain uses TRBV4-3 with TRBJ1-1; D is unclear. The sequence came from a young woman with Graves' ophthalmopathy. DNA for the CDR3: TGCGCCAGCAGCCAAGCGTTCCTATCCGAAGCTTTCTTT. Its protein product is CASSQAFLSEAFF.